The source of this T cell receptor (beta chain) is a study of response to subunit inactivated influenza vaccine. Study-level results: Authors proposed each seasonal influenza vaccination draws in few new T cells.

The CDR3 loop spans 13 amino acids. Germline CDR1 SNHLY, CDR2 FYNNEI. Trimming left V 10 bases short and J 8 bases short, with 18 bases between. TCRdb itself ran the RT-PCR reads through MiXCR, one entry per CDR3 protein. The sample includes roughly 700,000 distinct CDR3 sequences, approximately 15% seen only once; the top ten take around 6.5%. This clonotype was detected only a few times. Its target is not known. This specimen consisted of PBMCs from blood, obtained 14 to 15 days before vaccination. This rearrangement joins TRBV2 to TRBJ2-1; D tentatively fits TRBD1 or TRBD2 (5 bases each). This sequence was found in a man aged 45 to 65 who received an inactivated influenza vaccine. CDR3 sequence (DNA): TGTGCCAACTCTGGGACGGCCCTCCATGAGCAGTTCTTC. Protein sequence: CANSGTALHEQFF.